Each of the 11 T cell receptor beta chains below was sequenced from the same sample in a study of vaccination effects on CD4 cells after COVID-19 (dated by TCRdb to the early 2020s). Antigens of these TCRs are unknown. The library relied on the immunoSEQ multiplex PCR assay. TCRdb stores this immuneACCESS table with in-frame sequences only. Part of the clones is absent; in the studies checked, under half of the shortfall reflects unresolved V genes, and no reason is known for the rest. Recorded for this sample are about 46,000 clones; over 60% of them occurred a single time. More than 13% of the sample is in the top ten clones. The ViraFEST assay stimulated PBMC with viral peptide pools and then used TCR sequencing to identify antigen-specific CD4+ T cell clonotypes by expansion. After around 10 days of culture, CD4+ T cells were isolated with the EasySep CD4+ T cell isolation kit. Each participant got two doses of an mRNA SARS-CoV-2 vaccine, either BNT162b2 or mRNA-1273.

This specimen consisted of CD4+ T cells from PBMCs cultured with HCoV-OC43 spike peptides, obtained after COVID-19 vaccination. The cell subset or site label corresponds to: HCoV-OC43 spike overlapping peptide pool stimulation. The receptors stem from a human donor who received a COVID-19 vaccine.

This clone has only a few counts. The CDR3 spells CASSYGQGSLNTEAFF. In DNA, the CDR3 is TGTGCCAGCAGCTACGGACAGGGATCCTTGAACACTGAAGCTTTCTTT. The J gene is TRBJ1-1, the V gene TRBV5-4; 8 bases fit TRBD1. This CDR3 comprises 16 residues. Looked up from germline, CDR1 is SGHNT and CDR2 is YYREEE (reference sequence). The ends lost 3 bases at V and 0 bases at J; junction bases unmatched: 7.

This clone showed up just a few times. As DNA, the CDR3 is TGCAGCGTTGAAGAAGTAGCGGGGGGGCCTCCGCAGTTCTTC. It specifies CSVEEVAGGPPQFF. The J gene is TRBJ2-1, the V gene TRBV29-1; 11 bases are a match to TRBD2. This CDR3 is 14 amino acids long. Germline V lookup: CDR1 SQVTM, CDR2 ANQGSEA. Germline trimming cut 0 bases from V and 12 bases from J; bases unmatched to any gene: 7.

This chain joins TRBV6-6 and TRBJ1-4; 7 bases agree with TRBD1. The CDR3 has 15 amino acids. V trimming: 2 bases; J trimming: 6 bases; junction bases outside the gene matches: 6. The V gene's germline CDR1 is MNHNY and CDR2 SVGAGI (reference sequence). For the CDR3, the DNA is TGTGCCAGCAGTTACCCCGGGACAGAAGATGAAAAACTGTTTTTT. Protein product: CASSYPGTEDEKLFF.

The count of this clone is one. The chain joins TRBV9 to TRBJ1-6; possibly TRBD1 for D (6 bases). There are 13 residues in the CDR3. Germline assignment: CDR1 SGDLS and CDR2 YYNGEE. The germline V and J ends were trimmed by 3 bases and 7 bases, with 8 bases remaining between them. CDR3: CASSATGNSPLHF. Here the CDR3 DNA reads TGTGCCAGCAGCGCCACAGGGAATTCACCCCTCCACTTT.

This sequence joins TRBV7-2 and TRBJ2-7, with D possibly TRBD1 on 5 matching bases. Between the trimmed V and J ends, which lost 3 bases and 5 bases, there was a span of 11 bases. This CDR3 comprises 13 residues. From germline, CDR1 is SGHTA and CDR2 FQGNSA. CDR3 DNA sequence: TGTGCCAGCAGCTTCAGGGTCCTGGACGAGCAGTACTTC. Translating it yields CASSFRVLDEQYF. The whole variable domain, filled in from reference TRBV7-2 and TRBJ2-7, reads GAGVSQSPSNKVTEKGKDVELRCDPISGHTALYWYRQSLGQGLEFLIYFQGNSAPDKSGLPSDRFSAERTGGSVSTLTIQRTQQEDSAVYLCASSFRVLDEQYFGPGTRLTVT.

The chain carries TRBV12-3 or TRBV12-4 and TRBJ1-2; 9 bases agree with TRBD1. The junction had 2 bases not matched to a gene; V was cut back by 7 bases and J by 5 bases. CDR3 size: 12 residues. CDR3 residues: CASTGQGYGYTF. CDR3 DNA: TGTGCCAGCACGGGACAGGGTTATGGCTACACCTTC.

V usage is TRBV6-4 and J usage is TRBJ2-1, with a possible D match to TRBD2 (7 bases). There are 15 residues in the CDR3. CDR1 and CDR2 from the germline V gene are MRHNA and SNTAGT. The ends were cut back, 2 bases at V and 4 bases at J, with 12 bases in the middle. The CDR3 spells CASSDVGGPYNEQFF. The CDR3 DNA follows: TGTGCCAGCAGTGACGTCGGGGGGCCGTACAATGAGCAGTTCTTC.

This rearrangement joins TRBV6-5 to TRBJ1-1, with TRBD1 as a possible D gene (5 bases). Trimming took off 2 bases at V and 7 bases at J, with 11 bases between the two ends. The CDR3 runs 13 residues. Germline assignment: CDR1 MNHEY and CDR2 SVGAGI. CDR3: CASSYLGGSEAFF. CDR3 bases: TGTGCCAGCAGTTACCTGGGGGGGAGTGAAGCTTTCTTT.

This chain joins TRBV5-1 and TRBJ2-1; 8 bases match TRBD2. CDR1 is SGHRS and CDR2 is YFSETQ in the germline V gene. The CDR3 spans 13 residues. J gave up 6 bases and V 3 bases, and 2 bases lay outside the gene matches. In nucleotides, the CDR3 is TGCGCCAGCAGCTCGGGAGGGTTCAATGAGCAGTTCTTC. Its translation is CASSSGGFNEQFF.

In this sample, this clone turned up once. This chain uses TRBV30 with TRBJ2-7, with D possibly being TRBD2 (5 bases). The germline V gene has CDR1 GTSNPN and CDR2 SVGIG (reference sequence). V was shortened by 3 bases and J by 1 base, with 19 bases between the two germline ends. The CDR3 has 16 residues. CDR3 DNA: TGTGCCTGGAGGGCGAAAAAGATCCCGGGGTCCTACGAGCAGTACTTC. It translates to CAWRAKKIPGSYEQYF.

This sequence joins TRBV6-5 and TRBJ2-7, with D possibly matching TRBD1 (5 bases). This CDR3 spans 13 amino acids. Germline V lookup: CDR1 MNHEY, CDR2 SVGAGI. Trimming took 0 bases from V and 6 from J, leaving 9 bases between them. The CDR3 DNA reads as TGTGCCAGCAGTTACTCGAATAGGGGCGAGCAGTACTTC. Its translation is CASSYSNRGEQYF.